The T cell receptor beta chain under discussion was sequenced for a study of T cell responses to AZD1222 COVID-19 vaccine. CDR1 and CDR2 from the germline V gene are SGHRS and YFSETQ. There are 18 residues in the CDR3. The trim removed 5 bases at V and 4 bases at J, leaving 20 bases unmatched. Clones were sequenced by immunoSEQ multiplex PCR, and TCRdb holds only the in-frame ones, with some missing. The table lists about 110,000 clones, under 95% of them singletons. J is TRBJ1-1 and V is TRBV5-1; TRBD1 agrees at 7 bases. The clonotype originates from an adult in good health. The sequencing here drew on peripheral blood, taken on day 0 of AZD1222 vaccination. The CDR3 sequence is CASSYTGRDSLRGTEAFF. The CDR3 DNA sequence: TGCGCCAGCAGTTATACCGGGAGGGACAGCTTACGTGGCACTGAAGCTTTCTTT.